A single TCR beta chain is shown here with its context. Its antigen is currently unknown. Patient tissue came from resections in Japan or China, 2014–2017. CDR3 length equals 14 residues. Germline assignment: CDR1 ENHRY and CDR2 SYGVKD. V was pared by 0 bases and J by 11 bases, with 14 bases between. Data came from immunoSEQ multiplex PCR; TCRdb stores just in-frame clones and leaves some out. The data show more than 4,000 clones, approximately 80% seen once. This sample is drawn from a study of immune evolution from preneoplasia to lung adenocarcinoma. General study results and limits: Top clone share appeared to fall from AAH through AIS, MIA, adenocarcinoma. Normal lung had highest clonality; later lesions appeared denser, more diverse.

The sample was FFPE adjacent normal lung tissue. The chain joins TRBV10-3 to TRBJ2-1, with TRBD2 as a possible D gene (5 bases). This sequence originates from a person aged 60-79 years with lung adenocarcinoma. The CDR3 here is CAISESYEGGKQFF. DNA of the CDR3: TGTGCCATCAGTGAGTCATATGAGGGCGGCAAGCAGTTCTTC.